The rows below give T cell receptor beta chains drawn from one sample of a study of blood T cells in healthy people across ages. TCRdb processed the 5' RACE reads anew with MiXCR; each CDR3 protein has one entry. The repertoire holds some 1,000,000 distinct CDR3 sequences, with under 30% as singletons. This sample was also put to use in a study of T cells of mothers and their children.

Input material: blood. The receptors come from a girl aged 2-10 years in good health. Both conserved end residues are part of each CDR3. Each record gives: clone size, V gene, J gene, D gene, CDR3 DNA, CDR3 protein. The D gene is left open where the match is weak. A clone size is listed for some rows: how often the clone was seen (once, few, many), or a class if it is expanded.

>NA|TRBV7-9|TRBJ2-7|TRBD1
TGTGCCAGCAGCTTTTTACAGGGGGCGCACGAGCAGTACTTC
CASSFLQGAHEQYF
>NA|TRBV10-1|TRBJ2-3|NA
TGCGCCAGCATGACCGCAGCGGGAGATACGCAGTATTTT
CASMTAAGDTQYF
>few|TRBV14|TRBJ2-1|NA
TGTGCCAGCAGCCAAGGCTTCTTCGGGAGAAGCTCCTACAATGAGCAGTTCTTC
CASSQGFFGRSSYNEQFF
>NA|TRBV7-9|TRBJ2-2|NA
TGTGCCAGCAGCTCTACCGCGGACGGGGCGGCCGGGGAGCTGTTTTTT
CASSSTADGAAGELFF
>once|TRBV4-1|TRBJ2-7|TRBD1
TGCGCCAGCAGCCAAGTCGACAGGGCCTCCTACGAGCAGTACTTC
CASSQVDRASYEQYF
>few|TRBV5-5|TRBJ2-7|TRBD1
TGTGCCAGCAGGATGACAGGGGGCTACGAGCAGTACTTC
CASRMTGGYEQYF
>few|TRBV3-1|TRBJ2-1|NA
TGTGCCAGCAGCCCGAACAGCCGGGTAGAGCAGTTCTTC
CASSPNSRVEQFF
>NA|TRBV6-1|TRBJ1-5|TRBD1
TGTGCCAGCAGTGCTAGGGGGCTAAGGGATCAGCCCCAGCATTTT
CASSARGLRDQPQHF
>NA|TRBV7-9|TRBJ2-2|NA
TGTGCCAGCAGCCCCGACCGCGTACCCTACACCGGGGCGCTGTTTTTT
CASSPDRVPYTGALFF
>NA|TRBV20-1|TRBJ2-7|TRBD1
TGCAGTGCTGCCAGTGCCGGGACAGGGACCTACGAGCAGTACTTC
CSAASAGTGTYEQYF
>NA|TRBV29-1|TRBJ1-2|NA
TGCAGCGTCGATGGGGGGTGGTACACCTTC
CSVDGGWYTF
>NA|TRBV7-9|TRBJ1-2|TRBD1
TGTGCCAGCAGCGCCGGACAGGGAGATGGCTACACCTTC
CASSAGQGDGYTF
>NA|TRBV3-1|TRBJ2-7|TRBD2
TGTGCCAGCGGCCAGGGACTAGCCCATGACGAGCAGTACTTC
CASGQGLAHDEQYF
>NA|TRBV10-3|TRBJ1-4|NA
TGTGCCATCAGGCCAGGGTCCCGGGGCACTAATGAAAGACTGTTTTTT
CAIRPGSRGTNERLFF
>few|TRBV7-2|TRBJ1-1|NA
TGTGCCAGCAGCTACCTTGCTGCGAACACTGAAGCTTTCTTT
CASSYLAANTEAFF
>NA|TRBV29-1|TRBJ1-1|NA
TGCAGCGCTAGGGGGGTCAACTACACTGAAGCTTTCTTT
CSARGVNYTEAFF
>NA|TRBV6-6|TRBJ2-7|TRBD1
TGTGCCAGCAGTTTTTCCGGGACAGATTACGGGCAGTACTTC
CASSFSGTDYGQYF
>NA|TRBV5-1|TRBJ1-4|NA
TGCGCCAGCAGGGAGTCAACTAATGAAAAACTGTTTTTT
CASRESTNEKLFF
>NA|TRBV5-6|TRBJ1-3|NA
TGTGCCAGCAGCTTGGCCGAGCTATCTGGAAACACCATATATTTT
CASSLAELSGNTIYF
>few|TRBV14|TRBJ1-1|TRBD1
TGTGCCAGCAGCCAGTTGGGGGACAGGGGCCTTTCTGAAGCTTTCTTT
CASSQLGDRGLSEAFF